The following is a TCR beta chain sequence with its context. Its cognate antigen is unknown. The data belong to a study of CXCR3-negative and CXCR3-positive naive CD8 T cells. Study-wide results and caveats: When CXCR3-positive naive cells were set against CXCR3-negative naive cells, the former had more hydrophobic TRB CDR3s.

Preparation of TRB cDNA libraries relied on 5' RACE carrying UMI labels. Following a re-call of the 5' RACE reads, TCRdb has one entry per CDR3 protein and lacks DNA. This table holds tens of thousands of distinct CDR3 sequences. Germline V lookup: CDR1 MDHEN, CDR2 SYDVKM. The CDR3 has 17 amino acids. This TCR was recovered from a human donor in good health. Some clones in this sample may be carry-over from other donors' samples. The chain employs TRBV28 and TRBJ2-2; TCRdb's D call of TRBD1 is untestable without DNA. The sample comprised naive CXCR3+ CD8+ T cells from blood. Indicated subset: CD45RO-CCR7+CD27+CD95- naive CD8+ T cells expressing CXCR3 (TNR3+). The CDR3: CASSPIKTGAGTGELFF. Filled out from reference TRBV28 and TRBJ2-2, the complete variable domain reads DVKVTQSSRYLVKRTGEKVFLECVQDMDHENMFWYRQDPGLGLRLIYFSYDVKMKEKGDIPEGYSVSREKKERFSLILESASTNQTSMYLCASSPIKTGAGTGELFFGEGSRLTVL.